The rows below give T cell receptor beta chains drawn from one sample of a study of shared clonotypes between healthy human individuals. Clones were read by immunoSEQ multiplex PCR, and TCRdb kept only the in-frame ones, dropping some. The sample contains more than 1 million clones, 78% of which appear only once. Source material: memory CD4+ T cells from PBMCs. These receptors originate from a man aged 18 to 29 in good health. Some clones in this sample may be carry-over from other donors' samples. The CDR3 runs from the conserved cysteine through the conserved F or W. The D gene is left open where the match is weak. Where a row states a size, it is once, few, many or the class of an expanded clone; other rows omit it.

clone size	CDR3 length	D gene	V gene	J gene	CDR3 protein	CDR3 DNA
.	10	.	TRBV20-1	TRBJ2-1	CSASQVEQFF	TGCAGTGCTAGCCAGGTTGAGCAGTTCTTC
.	14	.	TRBV5-1	TRBJ1-2	CASSLAGSSYGYTF	TGCGCCAGCAGCTTGGCCGGCAGTTCCTATGGCTACACCTTC
few	14	.	TRBV19	TRBJ1-4	CASTMLGSDEKLFF	TGTGCCAGTACAATGCTCGGGAGTGACGAAAAACTGTTTTTT
.	15	.	TRBV6-1	TRBJ1-4	CASREKLATNEKLFF	TGTGCCAGCAGGGAGAAACTTGCAACTAATGAAAAACTGTTTTTT
.	15	TRBD1	TRBV29-1	TRBJ2-2	CSVQGDRINTGELFF	TGCAGCGTCCAAGGGGACAGGATTAACACCGGGGAGCTGTTTTTT
.	16	.	TRBV2	TRBJ2-5	CASSETLGRKVETQYF	TGTGCCAGCAGTGAAACGTTAGGGCGTAAGGTAGAGACCCAGTACTTC
.	15	.	TRBV12-5	TRBJ2-5	CASGPSGTTPGTQYF	TGTGCTAGTGGTCCTTCCGGGACCACTCCTGGAACCCAGTACTTC
.	16	.	TRBV4-2	TRBJ1-2	CASSQVAGGVYYGYTF	TGTGCCAGCAGCCAAGTGGCGGGGGGCGTCTACTATGGCTACACCTTC
.	15	.	TRBV18	TRBJ1-3	CASSPSGSAGNTIYF	TGTGCCAGCTCACCCTCCGGGTCAGCTGGAAACACCATATATTTT
.	16	.	TRBV4-2	TRBJ2-6	CASSQDLGSGANVLTF	TGTGCCAGCAGCCAAGATCTAGGGAGCGGGGCCAACGTCCTGACTTTC
.	15	.	TRBV6-6	TRBJ2-1	CASSYQRGVHNEQFF	TGTGCCAGCAGTTACCAGCGAGGGGTCCACAATGAGCAGTTCTTC
.	15	TRBD1	TRBV5-5	TRBJ2-5	CASSLQGTGEETQYF	TGTGCCAGCAGCTTGCAGGGGACAGGGGAAGAGACCCAGTACTTC
many	15	.	TRBV7-8	TRBJ1-2	CASSPAGGIRSGYTF	TGTGCCAGCAGCCCCGCGGGGGGGATTAGAAGTGGCTACACCTTC
once	15	.	TRBV27	TRBJ2-3	CASREQAPSTDTQYF	TGTGCCAGCCGAGAACAGGCTCCGAGCACAGATACGCAGTATTTT
few	13	.	TRBV10-3	TRBJ1-1	CAIRLVWNTEAFF	TGTGCCATCCGTCTCGTGTGGAACACTGAAGCTTTCTTT
.	13	.	TRBV30	TRBJ1-2	CAWSENSGHGYTF	TGTGCCTGGAGTGAGAACTCTGGCCATGGCTACACCTTC
.	14	.	TRBV6-5	TRBJ1-2	CASIQQDGLYGYTF	TGTGCCAGCATCCAACAGGACGGATTGTATGGCTACACCTTC
few	13	TRBD1	TRBV19	TRBJ2-1	CASRQTGVNEQFF	TGTGCCAGTAGGCAGACAGGGGTCAATGAGCAGTTCTTC
.	13	TRBD2	TRBV7-8	TRBJ2-4	CASSVGRGNIQYF	TGTGCCAGCAGCGTAGGGAGGGGTAACATTCAGTACTTC
.	15	.	TRBV5-4	TRBJ1-4	CASSLGAGTNEKLFF	TGTGCCAGCAGCCTAGGGGCGGGTACTAATGAAAAACTGTTTTTT
once	14	TRBD2	TRBV2	TRBJ2-2	CASSELAVTGELFF	TGTGCCAGCAGTGAGCTAGCGGTTACCGGGGAGCTGTTTTTT
.	11	.	TRBV30	TRBJ1-2	CAWTQWYGYTF	TGTGCCTGGACCCAATGGTATGGCTACACCTTC
.	17	.	TRBV28	TRBJ2-7	CASSPIPGGGDPYEQYF	TGTGCCAGCAGCCCCATCCCAGGGGGAGGTGATCCCTACGAGCAGTACTTC